Listed below are T cell receptor beta chains from one sample, sequenced in a study of cytomegalovirus exposure and HLA in healthy donors. Data came from immunoSEQ multiplex PCR; TCRdb stores just in-frame clones and leaves some out. The data contain approximately 150,000 clones, about three quarters of them seen just once; the ten biggest clones take up about 9.4%. The sequenced sample consisted of PBMCs. The receptors here all came from a man aged 25 to 40 in good health and CMV-seropositive. Each CDR3 is given with its conserved first and last residue. D genes are given only for firm matches. Where a row states a size, it is once, few, many or the class of an expanded clone; other rows omit it.

V,J,size,D,CDR3,DNA
TRBV5-1,TRBJ2-1,NA,TRBD2,CASSSTSGRSSSYNEQFF,TGCGCCAGCAGCTCGACTAGCGGGAGGTCTTCCTCCTACAATGAGCAGTTCTTC
TRBV27,TRBJ2-7,NA,TRBD2,CASSSGTSRKYEQYF,TGTGCCAGCAGTTCGGGGACTAGCCGTAAGTACGAGCAGTACTTC
TRBV5-1,TRBJ2-7,NA,TRBD1,CASSPFLGQETYEQYF,TGCGCCAGCAGCCCCTTCCTAGGACAGGAGACCTACGAGCAGTACTTC
TRBV30,TRBJ2-7,NA,TRBD2,CAWSQVRTSGRYEQYF,TGTGCCTGGAGTCAAGTACGGACTAGCGGGAGATACGAGCAGTACTTC
TRBV11-3,TRBJ2-1,NA,TRBD2,CASSPRTSGHYNEQFF,TGTGCCAGCAGCCCGCGGACTAGCGGGCATTACAATGAGCAGTTCTTC
TRBV6-9,TRBJ2-7,once,NA,CASSYRAGESYEQYF,TGTGCCAGCAGTTATCGGGCAGGGGAATCCTACGAGCAGTACTTC
TRBV5-6,TRBJ1-1,few,NA,CASSLDSVWPYTEAFF,TGTGCCAGCAGCCTGGACAGTGTATGGCCGTACACTGAAGCTTTCTTT
TRBV7-9,TRBJ1-1,once,NA,CASSSPGDSNTEAFF,TGTGCCAGCAGCTCCCCAGGGGATTCGAACACTGAAGCTTTCTTT
TRBV28,TRBJ2-7,NA,NA,CASTPRAELTYEQYF,TGTGCCAGCACTCCTCGTGCGGAATTAACCTACGAGCAGTACTTC
TRBV28,TRBJ1-2,NA,TRBD1,CASSLQGGYGYTF,TGTGCCAGCAGTTTACAGGGGGGCTATGGCTACACCTTC
TRBV27,TRBJ2-1,few,NA,CASNSQAVLAYNEQFF,TGTGCCAGCAACTCTCAAGCGGTCCTAGCCTACAATGAGCAGTTCTTC
TRBV5-1,TRBJ2-2,NA,TRBD1,CASSLAPPGQGSSGELFF,TGCGCCAGCAGCTTGGCTCCGCCGGGACAGGGCTCTTCGGGGGAGCTGTTTTTT
TRBV6-5,TRBJ2-3,NA,TRBD2,CASRYPAGSTDTQYF,TGTGCCAGCAGGTATCCAGCGGGAAGCACAGATACGCAGTATTTT
TRBV6-1,TRBJ1-2,few,NA,CASSDFTVAPSTGYGYTF,TGTGCCAGCAGTGACTTTACTGTCGCACCTTCCACCGGCTATGGCTACACCTTC
TRBV12-5,TRBJ1-1,NA,NA,CASGLGTGFNTEAFF,TGTGCTAGTGGTTTGGGTACAGGGTTCAACACTGAAGCTTTCTTT
TRBV19,TRBJ2-7,few,NA,CASNPGGTGNSYEQYF,TGTGCCAGTAATCCAGGGGGGACGGGGAACTCCTACGAGCAGTACTTC
TRBV27,TRBJ2-7,NA,NA,CASSPHSGLSYEQYF,TGTGCCAGCAGTCCTCACAGCGGGCTCTCCTACGAGCAGTACTTC
TRBV30,TRBJ2-3,NA,TRBD2,CAWRTPGLVVDTQYF,TGTGCCTGGAGGACACCGGGACTAGTTGTAGATACGCAGTATTTT
TRBV28,TRBJ1-2,once,NA,CASSLNNIYGYTF,TGTGCCAGCAGTTTAAACAATATCTATGGCTACACCTTC
TRBV20-1,TRBJ1-1,NA,NA,CSPSMNTEAFF,TGCAGTCCCAGTATGAACACTGAAGCTTTCTTT
TRBV7-9,TRBJ2-1,NA,TRBD2,CASSLAGSGGGPDEQFF,TGTGCCAGCAGCTTAGCGGGATCCGGGGGAGGGCCTGATGAGCAGTTCTTC
TRBV11-2,TRBJ2-2,NA,TRBD1,CASSSPGQALSGELFF,TGTGCCAGCAGCTCTCCGGGACAGGCCCTTTCGGGGGAGCTGTTTTTT
TRBV4-1,TRBJ2-2,NA,TRBD1,CASSLGQAGGELFF,TGCGCCAGCAGCCTCGGACAGGCAGGCGGGGAGCTGTTTTTT
TRBV28,TRBJ2-3,NA,TRBD2,CASSFPSGSTDTQYF,TGTGCCAGCAGTTTTCCTAGCGGGAGCACAGATACGCAGTATTTT
TRBV5-1,TRBJ1-3,NA,NA,CASSPEPGGNTIYF,TGCGCCAGCAGCCCAGAACCGGGGGGAAACACCATATATTTT
TRBV7-8,TRBJ2-1,NA,NA,CASSLGSLTYNEQFF,TGTGCCAGCAGCTTAGGCAGTTTAACCTACAATGAGCAGTTCTTC
TRBV4-1,TRBJ2-7,few,TRBD2,CASSQVGGGTYEQYF,TGCGCCAGCAGCCAAGTAGGCGGGGGGACCTACGAGCAGTACTTC
TRBV6-4,TRBJ2-1,NA,NA,CASSDSVLVGLDNEQFF,TGTGCCAGCAGTGACTCGGTGCTAGTTGGACTTGACAATGAGCAGTTCTTC
TRBV7-9,TRBJ2-3,NA,NA,CASSLYPSAGITDTQYF,TGTGCCAGCAGCTTATATCCATCAGCGGGTATCACAGATACGCAGTATTTT
TRBV21-1,TRBJ1-2,NA,NA,CASSKVPGWYGYTF,TGTGCCAGCAGCAAAGTCCCAGGGTGGTATGGCTACACCTTC
TRBV27,TRBJ1-1,NA,NA,CASSPPARPAFF,TGTGCCAGCAGCCCCCCGGCCAGGCCCGCTTTCTTT
TRBV5-4,TRBJ1-6,once,TRBD1,CASSLPGTGGLNSPLHF,TGTGCCAGCAGCTTGCCCGGGACAGGGGGCTTGAATTCACCCCTCCACTTT
TRBV6-5,TRBJ2-5,NA,NA,CASSYADRAGEQYF,TGTGCCAGCAGTTACGCGGACAGGGCGGGGGAGCAGTACTTC
TRBV10-2,TRBJ2-7,few,TRBD2,CASSVGLDYEQYF,TGCGCCAGCAGTGTGGGACTAGACTACGAGCAGTACTTC
TRBV28,TRBJ1-5,few,NA,CASSSSWDTNRNQPQHF,TGTGCCAGCAGTTCCTCTTGGGACACAAATCGCAATCAGCCCCAGCATTTT
TRBV19,TRBJ1-2,NA,NA,CASSISQLLYGYTF,TGTGCCAGTAGTATTTCACAGCTTTTGTATGGCTACACCTTC
TRBV30,TRBJ1-1,NA,NA,CAWKALRENTEAFF,TGTGCCTGGAAAGCCTTGCGAGAGAACACTGAAGCTTTCTTT
TRBV4-1,TRBJ1-4,NA,NA,CASSQDSQGRDEKLFF,TGCGCCAGCAGCCAAGATTCGCAGGGCAGAGATGAAAAACTGTTTTTT
TRBV6-4,TRBJ2-1,once,NA,CASSDPPIVIFAYNEQFF,TGTGCCAGCAGTGACCCCCCGATAGTAATCTTTGCCTACAATGAGCAGTTCTTC
TRBV5-1,TRBJ1-1,once,TRBD1,CASSAKQGTDAFF,TGCGCCAGCAGCGCGAAACAGGGGACGGATGCTTTCTTT
TRBV10-1,TRBJ2-2,NA,NA,CASSEDVFRGTGELFF,TGCGCCAGCAGTGAGGATGTTTTCCGAGGGACCGGGGAGCTGTTTTTT
TRBV5-1,TRBJ2-2,few,TRBD2,CASSLVRTSDTGELFF,TGCGCCAGCAGCTTGGTTCGGACTAGCGACACCGGGGAGCTGTTTTTT
TRBV7-9,TRBJ2-5,NA,NA,CASSPTLPDYHQETQYF,TGTGCCAGCAGCCCAACGTTGCCCGACTATCACCAAGAGACCCAGTACTTC
TRBV6-5,TRBJ1-2,few,TRBD1,CASSARDRSGYTF,TGTGCCAGCAGTGCCCGGGACAGGAGTGGCTACACCTTC
TRBV28,TRBJ2-7,few,TRBD2,CASSSPGTSGYEQYF,TGTGCCAGCAGTTCCCCCGGGACTAGCGGGTACGAGCAGTACTTC
TRBV28,TRBJ2-7,NA,NA,CASMSTGSGTPYEQYF,TGTGCCAGCATGTCAACAGGGTCAGGGACCCCCTACGAGCAGTACTTC